This T cell receptor (beta chain) was captured in a study of blood T cell repertoires in COVID-19. Study information: Samples of COVID-19 (acute and convalescent) were obtained from the United States, Italy and Spain.

Assay used: immunoSEQ multiplex PCR; TCRdb lists only in-frame clones, some missing. The sample lists approximately 490,000 clones; 70% to 90% were seen once. This clone was observed once. The CDR3 length is 15 residues. Germline V CDR1 and CDR2: LNHDA, SQIVND (reference sequence). With 9 bases removed from V and 6 bases from J, the gap between germline ends came to 21 bases. This sequence originates from a woman aged 60-70 years who had recovered from COVID-19. V gene TRBV19 combines with J gene TRBJ1-5; the D gene is possibly TRBD1 (5 bases). Material: PBMCs or T cells enriched from blood (not recorded which). The CDR3 is CASNFGGELRQPQHF. As DNA, the CDR3 is TGTGCCAGCAATTTCGGAGGGGAATTACGTCAGCCCCAGCATTTT.